This entry concerns a single T cell receptor beta chain. Its antigen is undetermined. The sample belongs to a study of human thymus T cells. Study observations and caveats: Related reports documented highly overlapping thymic repertoires among unrelated individuals. Usage of V and J genes appeared biased in thymic and blood repertoires.

Using immunoSEQ multiplex PCR, the repertoire was profiled, and TCRdb retains in-frame clones only, with some absent. Of 120,000 or so clones listed, 90% to 95% are singletons. The source of the thymus tissue was resections taken during corrective heart surgery. Donation was from healthy Finnish infants who were having corrective surgery that addressed congenital heart defects. Germline V gene sequence: CDR1 SGHNT, CDR2 YENEEA. The CDR3 is made up of 15 amino acids. V gave up 2 bases and J gave up 5 bases, with 16 bases separating them. Source material: thymus tissue. The chain has TRBV11-3 and TRBJ2-7; no reliable D call. The sequence came from a boy under two years old with a congenital heart defect but otherwise immunologically healthy. CDR3 nucleotides: TGTGCCAGCAGCTTACGGGCCGAATGGCAAAACGAGCAGTACTTC. It yields the protein CASSLRAEWQNEQYF.